This T cell receptor (beta chain) was obtained from a study of cytomegalovirus exposure and HLA in healthy donors. Study-level points and caveats: The classifier, whose performance was assessed in both the original and validation cohorts, reportedly diagnosed cytomegalovirus status with high specificity and sensitivity. There were some public TCRs occurring in many donors, but most TCR sequences were rare. There were 150 or so TCR beta chains listed as cytomegalovirus-associated.

The donors were members of the validation cohort, which comprised about 130 subjects and was separate from the first cohort of several hundred subjects. A note on this clone: The antigen remains unidentified. Other DNA sequences of this sample code for an identical CDR3.

The repertoire was sequenced with immunoSEQ multiplex PCR; TCRdb's copy has only in-frame clones and lacks some. The sample yields 110,000 to 150,000 clones, about 95% seen once. The TCR originated in a young man in good health and CMV-seropositive. The sample taken for sequencing was PBMCs.

The CDR3 spells CASSFGGSTDTQYF. The CDR3 region has the DNA TGTGCCAGCTCATTTGGAGGTAGCACAGATACGCAGTATTTT. The chain combines TRBV27 with TRBJ2-3; TRBD2 might be the D (5 bases). Germline loops: CDR1 MNHEY, CDR2 SMNVEV (reference sequence). V was trimmed by 8 bases and J by 0 bases, leaving 12 bases between them. The CDR3 length is 14 residues.